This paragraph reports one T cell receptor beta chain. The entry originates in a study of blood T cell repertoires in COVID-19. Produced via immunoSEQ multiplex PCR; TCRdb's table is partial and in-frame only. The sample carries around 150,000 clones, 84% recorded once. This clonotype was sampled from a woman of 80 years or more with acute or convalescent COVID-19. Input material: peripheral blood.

The CDR3 nucleotides read TGTGCCAGCAGCGTAGATGCGGGAGACCCCTACGAGCAGTACTTC. Translated: CASSVDAGDPYEQYF. The V and J genes are TRBV9 and TRBJ2-7; TRBD2 agrees at 7 bases. Germline V lookup: CDR1 SGDLS, CDR2 YYNGEE. CDR3 length: 15 amino acids. V lost 0 bases, J lost 2 bases, and 5 bases stayed unmatched.